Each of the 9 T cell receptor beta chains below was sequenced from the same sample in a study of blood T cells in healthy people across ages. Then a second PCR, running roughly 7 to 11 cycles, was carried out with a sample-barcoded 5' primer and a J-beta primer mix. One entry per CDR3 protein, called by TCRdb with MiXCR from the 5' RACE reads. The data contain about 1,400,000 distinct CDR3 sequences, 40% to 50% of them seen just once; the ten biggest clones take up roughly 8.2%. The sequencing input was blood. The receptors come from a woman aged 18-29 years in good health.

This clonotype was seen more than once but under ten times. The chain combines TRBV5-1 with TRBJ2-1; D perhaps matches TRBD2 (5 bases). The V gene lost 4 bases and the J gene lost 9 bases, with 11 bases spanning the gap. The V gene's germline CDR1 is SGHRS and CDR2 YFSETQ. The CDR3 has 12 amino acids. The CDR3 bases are TGCGCCAGCAGCCCCGGTCGGGGTGAGCAGTTCTTC. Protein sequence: CASSPGRGEQFF. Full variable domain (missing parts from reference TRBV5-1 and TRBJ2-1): KAGVTQTPRYLIKTRGQQVTLSCSPISGHRSVSWYQQTPGQGLQFLFEYFSETQRNKGNFPGRFSGRQFSNSRSEMNVSTLELGDSALYLCASSPGRGEQFFGPGTRLTVL.

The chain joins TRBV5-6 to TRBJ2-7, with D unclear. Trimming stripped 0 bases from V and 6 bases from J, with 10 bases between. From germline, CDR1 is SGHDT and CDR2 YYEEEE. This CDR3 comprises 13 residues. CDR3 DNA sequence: TGTGCCAGCAGCTTGGTTAGTCCCGGCGAGCAGTACTTC. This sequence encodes CASSLVSPGEQYF.

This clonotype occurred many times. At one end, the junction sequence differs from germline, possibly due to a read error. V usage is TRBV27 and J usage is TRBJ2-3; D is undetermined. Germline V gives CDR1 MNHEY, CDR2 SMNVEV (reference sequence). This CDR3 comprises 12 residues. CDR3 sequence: CASSLLGDTQYF. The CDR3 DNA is TGCGCCAGCAGCCTCCTAGGAGATACGCAGTATTTT.

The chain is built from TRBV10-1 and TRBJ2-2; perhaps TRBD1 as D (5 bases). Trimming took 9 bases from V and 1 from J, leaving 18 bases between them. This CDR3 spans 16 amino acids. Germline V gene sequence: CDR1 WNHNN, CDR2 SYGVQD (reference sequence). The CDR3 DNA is TGCGCCAGTGGGGCCCCCGCGGATAAGAACACCGGGGAGCTGTTTTTT. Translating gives CASGAPADKNTGELFF.

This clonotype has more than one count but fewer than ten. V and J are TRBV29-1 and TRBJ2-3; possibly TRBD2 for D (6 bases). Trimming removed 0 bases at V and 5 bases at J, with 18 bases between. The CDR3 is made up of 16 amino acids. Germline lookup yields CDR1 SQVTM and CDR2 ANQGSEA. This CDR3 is CSVEDRRTGAGDTQYF. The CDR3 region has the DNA TGCAGCGTTGAAGATCGAAGGACGGGAGCGGGAGATACGCAGTATTTT.

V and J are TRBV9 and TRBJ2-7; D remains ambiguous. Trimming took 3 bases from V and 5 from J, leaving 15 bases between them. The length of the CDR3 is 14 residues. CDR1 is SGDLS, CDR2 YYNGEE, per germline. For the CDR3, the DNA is TGTGCCAGCAGCGGTGAAGACGTACGGGACGAGCAGTACTTC. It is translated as CASSGEDVRDEQYF.

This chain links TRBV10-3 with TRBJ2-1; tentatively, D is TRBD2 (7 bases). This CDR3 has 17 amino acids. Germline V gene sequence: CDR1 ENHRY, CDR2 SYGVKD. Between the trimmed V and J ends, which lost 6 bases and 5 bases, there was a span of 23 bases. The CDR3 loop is CAISGEGEGTPNNEQFF. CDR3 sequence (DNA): TGTGCCATCAGCGGGGAGGGGGAGGGGACCCCAAACAATGAGCAGTTCTTC.

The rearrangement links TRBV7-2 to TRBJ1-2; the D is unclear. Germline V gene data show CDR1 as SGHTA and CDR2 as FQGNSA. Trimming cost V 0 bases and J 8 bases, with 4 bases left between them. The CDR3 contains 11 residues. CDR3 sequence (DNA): TGTGCCAGCAGCTTAGCTACCGGCTACACCTTC. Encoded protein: CASSLATGYTF.

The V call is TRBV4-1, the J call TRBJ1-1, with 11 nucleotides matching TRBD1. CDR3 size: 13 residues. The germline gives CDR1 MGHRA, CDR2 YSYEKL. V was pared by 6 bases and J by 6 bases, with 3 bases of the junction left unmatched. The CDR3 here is CASRGQGVPEAFF. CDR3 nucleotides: TGCGCCAGCAGGGGACAGGGGGTCCCTGAAGCTTTCTTT.